The T cell receptor (beta chain) described here comes from a study of blood T cells in healthy people across ages. Primed by a sample-barcoded 5' primer and a J-beta primer mix, a second PCR proceeded for about 6 to 12 cycles. TCRdb processed the 5' RACE reads anew with MiXCR; each CDR3 protein has one entry. There are around 780,000 distinct CDR3 sequences in the sample; approximately 60% occur only once, and more than 25% lies in the top ten. CDR1 is MNHEY, CDR2 SMNVEV, per germline (reference sequence). V lost 5 bases, J lost 2 bases, and 15 bases lay in between. This CDR3 contains 15 residues. The table lists this clonotype with many counts.

The chain carries TRBV27 and TRBJ2-5, with D perhaps matching TRBD2 (6 bases). This sequence originates from a man in his forties in good health. The sample was blood. The CDR3 loop is CASSLAGLPQETQYF. CDR3 bases: TGTGCCAGCAGTCTGGCGGGACTCCCTCAAGAGACCCAGTACTTC.